This entry lists 8 T cell receptor beta chains sequenced from one sample in a study of CD8+ T cells in alopecia areata. Extraction of RNA preceded its reverse transcription into cDNA, which served as the sequencing template. Sequencing was performed with immunoSEQ multiplex PCR; in TCRdb, only in-frame clones are kept and a portion is missing. The sample includes about 210,000 clones, under 70% of them seen just once. Treatment meaning: oral pan-JAK inhibitor, 5-10 mg twice daily. Sequenced here: CD4+ T cells sorted from blood, sampled at week 4, from a patient treated with tofacitinib. Receptors were obtained from a human donor with alopecia areata.

This chain joins TRBV16 and TRBJ1-2; D not resolved. The CDR3 is made up of 11 amino acids. CDR1 is KGHSY, CDR2 FQNENV, per germline. Trimming removed 0 bases from V and 7 bases from J, with 3 bases in between. In nucleotides, the CDR3 is TGTGCCAGCAGCCAATCTCTTGGCTACACCTTC. This gives the protein CASSQSLGYTF.

The chain combines TRBV5-1 with TRBJ2-5; 9 positions agree with TRBD1. Germline CDR1 and CDR2: SGHRS and YFSETQ. V was pared by 7 bases and J by 5 bases, with 3 bases of the junction left unmatched. The CDR3 contains 12 residues. The CDR3 DNA reads TGCGCCAGCGGGGACAGGGAGGAGACCCAGTACTTC. Encoded protein: CASGDREETQYF.

The chain has TRBV6-6 and TRBJ2-7; 11 nucleotides match TRBD2. From germline, CDR1 is MNHNY and CDR2 SVGAGI (reference sequence). This CDR3 comprises 14 residues. V lost 10 bases to trimming and J lost 3 bases; unmatched junction nucleotides: 8. CDR3 region: CATQRLAGFYEQYF. CDR3 nucleotide sequence: TGTGCCACCCAAAGACTAGCGGGATTCTACGAGCAGTACTTC.

The V gene is TRBV25-1, the J gene TRBJ1-2; no clear D. In germline, CDR1 is MGHDK, CDR2 SYGVNS. Trimming shortened V by 6 bases and J by 10 bases, and 15 bases separated the two germline ends. The CDR3 has 12 amino acids. Here the CDR3 DNA reads TGTGCCAGCAGGGTATCATGGGGTAACTACACCTTC. Its translation is CASRVSWGNYTF.

V and J are TRBV9 and TRBJ1-6, with 7 bases that match TRBD1. Germline V gene lookup returns CDR1 SGDLS and CDR2 YYNGEE. This CDR3 has 16 amino acids. The J segment lost 2 bases and the V segment lost 1 base, leaving 3 bases of the junction unmatched. CDR3: CASSVSGGAYNSPLHF. CDR3 DNA: TGTGCCAGCAGCGTATCAGGGGGGGCCTATAATTCACCCCTCCACTTT.

The V and J genes are TRBV20-1 and TRBJ1-1, with D unresolved. V lost 5 bases to trimming and J lost 1 base, with 5 bases between them. From germline, CDR1 is DFQATT and CDR2 SNEGSKA (reference sequence). This CDR3 contains 11 residues. CDR3 in DNA: TGCAGTGCTGACCCGAACACTGAAGCTTTCTTT. It specifies CSADPNTEAFF.

The chain joins TRBV6-6 to TRBJ2-5; D uncertain. The DNA end lines up better with TRBJ2-7; the J call may be wrong. Looked up from germline, CDR1 is MNHNY and CDR2 is SVGAGI (reference sequence). The CDR3 runs to 12 residues. CDR3 nucleotide sequence: TGTGCCAGCAGCCAGACCAGCTACGAGCAGTACTTC. Translation gives CASSQTSYEQYF.

This clone appeared a few times. The gene calls are TRBV5-1 and TRBJ2-1, with 8 positions matching TRBD2. CDR1 is SGHRS and CDR2 is YFSETQ in the germline V gene. The J segment lost 5 bases and the V segment lost 3 bases, leaving 7 bases of the junction unmatched. This CDR3 has 15 amino acids. For the CDR3, the DNA is TGCGCCAGCAGCTCCCTCGGGGGGGCCGACAATGAGCAGTTCTTC. The encoded protein is CASSSLGGADNEQFF.